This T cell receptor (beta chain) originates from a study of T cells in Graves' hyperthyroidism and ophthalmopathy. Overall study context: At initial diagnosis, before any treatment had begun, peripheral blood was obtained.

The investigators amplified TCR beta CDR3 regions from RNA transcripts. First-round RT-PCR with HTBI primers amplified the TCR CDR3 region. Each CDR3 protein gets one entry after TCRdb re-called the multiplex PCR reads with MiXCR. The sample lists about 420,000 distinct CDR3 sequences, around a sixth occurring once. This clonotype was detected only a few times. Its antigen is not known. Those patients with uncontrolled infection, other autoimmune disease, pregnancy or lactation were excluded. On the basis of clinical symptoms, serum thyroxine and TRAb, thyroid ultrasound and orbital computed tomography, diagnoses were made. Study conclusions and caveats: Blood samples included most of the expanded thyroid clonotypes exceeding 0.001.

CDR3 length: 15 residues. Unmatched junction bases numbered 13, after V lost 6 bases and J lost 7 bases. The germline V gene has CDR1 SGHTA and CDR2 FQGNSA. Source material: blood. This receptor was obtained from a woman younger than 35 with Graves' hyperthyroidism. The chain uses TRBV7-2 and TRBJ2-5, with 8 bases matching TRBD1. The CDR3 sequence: CASSFGTGGRGTQYF. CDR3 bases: TGTGCCAGCAGTTTTGGGACAGGAGGACGGGGGACCCAGTACTTC.